The clone carrying this TCR beta chain was seen many times. Its matching antigen is unknown. This sample was included in a study of T-cell reconstitution after alpha-beta-depleted transplantation in children. Study results and limitations: By about two months after transplant, alpha-beta T cells reportedly arose from several hundred graft clones that had expanded. Some patients showed high day-60 TCRbeta diversity, which derived from surviving recipient T cells and thymic progenitors.

Researchers prepared the TCRbeta library using unique molecular identifiers, the study reports. TCRdb independently ran MiXCR on the PCR reads; one entry per CDR3 protein. The top ten clones hold 15% to 20% of a sample with approximately 70,000 distinct CDR3 sequences, around 4.7% of them seen once. Germline-derived CDR1 and CDR2 are LGHDT and YNNKEL (reference sequence). The CDR3 extends over 16 amino acids. Deletions cut 0 bases from V and 3 bases from J, with 11 bases between. The sequence derives from a boy under three years old who had a stem cell transplant for acute myeloid leukemia, so the T cells may come from the graft donor. The sample here was PBMCs, mostly from graft donor cells, taken 180 days after TCRalphabeta/CD19-depleted stem cell transplant. V usage is TRBV3-1 and J usage is TRBJ2-2, with D possibly being TRBD2 (5 bases). CDR3 protein: CASSQDGGSHTGELFF. Written as DNA, the CDR3 is TGTGCCAGCAGCCAAGACGGTGGGAGCCACACCGGGGAGCTGTTTTTT.